The rows below give T cell receptor beta chains drawn from one sample of a study of OX40 agonist ivuxolimab in advanced cancers. Sequencing was performed with immunoSEQ multiplex PCR; in TCRdb, only in-frame clones are kept and a portion is missing. The repertoire holds 90,000 to 100,000 clones, with roughly 80% as singletons. Sequences were derived from CD4+ or CD8+ T cells sorted from blood, sampled in a trial of the OX40 agonist ivuxolimab. The receptors stem from an adult with an advanced solid tumor such as melanoma, head and neck, liver or kidney cancer. The CDR3 runs from the conserved cysteine through the conserved F or W. A D gene is named only where the DNA matches it firmly. Only some rows state a clone size, as once, few, many or a class for expanded clones.

DNA,CDR3,J,V,D,size
TGCGCCAGCAGCCAAGAGGGTTTTGGGGCCAACGTCCTGACTTTC,CASSQEGFGANVLTF,TRBJ2-6,TRBV4-3,.,.
TGTGCCATCAGTGAGCGAGGTAGTGGCGGGAGTCTAGATACGCAGTATTTT,CAISERGSGGSLDTQYF,TRBJ2-3,TRBV10-3,TRBD2,.
TGCGCCAGCAGCTTGAGGCTAGCGGGGCCGACAGATACGCAGTATTTT,CASSLRLAGPTDTQYF,TRBJ2-3,TRBV5-1,TRBD2,.
TGTGCCATCAGGGGAGCCGGTGGGGACTCCTACAATGAGCAGTTCTTC,CAIRGAGGDSYNEQFF,TRBJ2-1,TRBV10-3,.,.
TGTGCCAGCAGGCGGGAGACCCAGTACTTC,CASRRETQYF,TRBJ2-5,TRBV6-6,.,.
TGTGCCAGCAGCTTAGGCCGACTAGCGGGGGTCAATGAGCAGTTCTTC,CASSLGRLAGVNEQFF,TRBJ2-1,TRBV7-2,TRBD2,few
TGTGCCAGCAGTGAACTACCCTGGGGCTACACCTTC,CASSELPWGYTF,TRBJ1-2,TRBV6-1,.,.
TGTGCCATCAGTGGCCCGGGTGTGAACACTGAAGCTTTCTTT,CAISGPGVNTEAFF,TRBJ1-1,TRBV10-3,.,.
TGCGCCAGCAGCCAAGGGGTTTTACAACGTAAAATGAACACTGAAGCTTTCTTT,CASSQGVLQRKMNTEAFF,TRBJ1-1,TRBV4-1,.,once
TGCAGCGTTGAGAAGGGCGAGACCCAGTACTTC,CSVEKGETQYF,TRBJ2-5,TRBV29-1,.,.
TGTGCCAGCAGCCACGACAGCTTCTACGAGCAGTACTTC,CASSHDSFYEQYF,TRBJ2-7,TRBV11-2,.,.
TGTGCCAGCAGTGAATTAGGGGGGGTAAGTCATATACAGCAGTTCTTC,CASSELGGVSHIQQFF,TRBJ2-1,TRBV25-1,.,.
TGTGCCTGGACCGTACAGGGATTGGGCTACACCTTC,CAWTVQGLGYTF,TRBJ1-2,TRBV30,.,.
TGTGCCAGCAGTTTAATAGGAATGGACAGGGCCTATGGCTACACCTTC,CASSLIGMDRAYGYTF,TRBJ1-2,TRBV28,TRBD1,.
TGTGCCAGCAGACGGACCGGGACAGAAAGGGGTACGCAGTATTTT,CASRRTGTERGTQYF,TRBJ2-3,TRBV28,TRBD1,.
TGTGCCAGCAGCTTAGGGGGGGCGTGGGCCAGCTACGAGCAGTACTTC,CASSLGGAWASYEQYF,TRBJ2-7,TRBV7-9,.,once
TGTGCCAGCAGCTTGGTTCGCGGGAACACTGAAGCTTTCTTT,CASSLVRGNTEAFF,TRBJ1-1,TRBV5-6,.,.
TGCGCCAGCAGCTTGCAGTCTGTGTTGGGCAATGAGCAGTTCTTC,CASSLQSVLGNEQFF,TRBJ2-1,TRBV5-1,.,.
TGCGCCAGCAGTCCCCTGAGGCAAAGGAACACCGGGGAGCTGTTTTTT,CASSPLRQRNTGELFF,TRBJ2-2,TRBV10-2,.,.
TGCGCCAGCAGTCAATGGGGACAGGGAAAAAACATTCAGTACTTC,CASSQWGQGKNIQYF,TRBJ2-4,TRBV23-1,TRBD1,.
TGTGCCAGCAGTGAAGGGAGGACAGGGAAGTACTTC,CASSEGRTGKYF,TRBJ2-7,TRBV6-1,TRBD1,.
TGTGCCAGCAGCCCTCGGACAGGGGTGCTTAACTATGGCTACACCTTC,CASSPRTGVLNYGYTF,TRBJ1-2,TRBV9,TRBD1,.
TGTGCCAACAGCTCTCCCCGGGGGGGCACGGAGACCCAGTACTTC,CANSSPRGGTETQYF,TRBJ2-5,TRBV6-5,TRBD2,.
TGTGCCAGCAGCTTATCCGAATCACCCCTCCACTTT,CASSLSESPLHF,TRBJ1-6,TRBV7-2,.,.
TGTGCCTGGAGCTCCATAGGGGACAGCAATCAGCCCCAGCATTTT,CAWSSIGDSNQPQHF,TRBJ1-5,TRBV30,.,.
TGTGCCAGTACTAGCGGGAGCAACTACGAGCAGTACTTC,CASTSGSNYEQYF,TRBJ2-7,TRBV30,TRBD2,few
TGTGCCAGCTCACATCAGGGCGGGGGGGATAGCACAGATACGCAGTATTTT,CASSHQGGGDSTDTQYF,TRBJ2-3,TRBV18,TRBD2,.
TGTGCCAGCAGTTTATATGGGGCCAACGTCCTGACTTTC,CASSLYGANVLTF,TRBJ2-6,TRBV27,.,.
TGTGCCAGCAGTTCAGGGGCCCTGATACCCTACGAGCAGTACTTC,CASSSGALIPYEQYF,TRBJ2-7,TRBV28,.,.
TGTGCCAGCAGCTTAGGACAGGGCACGCATGGCTACACCTTC,CASSLGQGTHGYTF,TRBJ1-2,TRBV11-3,TRBD1,.
TGTGCCAGCAGTTTTCTTGGGACTAGGCCTACCTACGAGCAGTACTTC,CASSFLGTRPTYEQYF,TRBJ2-7,TRBV28,TRBD2,.
TGTGCCAGTAGGCAGGGAAATGAGCAGTTCTTC,CASRQGNEQFF,TRBJ2-1,TRBV19,.,.
TGTGCCAGCAGCCTCGACGGCAACTCTGGAAACACCATATATTTT,CASSLDGNSGNTIYF,TRBJ1-3,TRBV4-2,.,.
TGTGCCAGCAGCTTCTCGAACACCGGGGAGCTGTTTTTT,CASSFSNTGELFF,TRBJ2-2,TRBV11-2,.,.
TGCGCCAGCGATATGAGCGGGGGGGCTGAGACCCAGTACTTC,CASDMSGGAETQYF,TRBJ2-5,TRBV10-2,TRBD2,.
TGCGCCAGCAGCCTGGACAGCTACTCCAATCAGCCCCAGCATTTT,CASSLDSYSNQPQHF,TRBJ1-5,TRBV5-1,.,.
TGTGCCAGCAGCGCCGCTGCGGCCGGGGAGCTGTTTTTT,CASSAAAAGELFF,TRBJ2-2,TRBV7-9,.,once
TGCGCCAGCAGCTCAGGGACGCCGGAAAACACCATATATTTT,CASSSGTPENTIYF,TRBJ1-3,TRBV5-1,.,once